This is a list of T cell receptor beta chains from one sample in a study of cytomegalovirus exposure and HLA in healthy donors. Using immunoSEQ multiplex PCR, the repertoire was profiled, and TCRdb retains in-frame clones only, with some absent. The sample lists 100,000 to 150,000 clones; 60% to 75% were seen once. Sample: PBMCs. These receptors were obtained from a woman aged 45-65 years in good health and CMV-seropositive. CDR3s include the opening cysteine and the closing phenylalanine or tryptophan. The order of the fields is V gene, J gene, CDR3 protein.

TRBV7-6,TRBJ1-6,CASSLSTGGSSPLHF
TRBV29-1,TRBJ1-3,CSASFSVSGNTIYF
TRBV7-6,TRBJ2-2,CASSRTSGGNTGELFF
TRBV5-6,TRBJ1-1,CASRQGGGTEAFF
TRBV7-2,TRBJ1-5,CASSYRGGGGAYSNQPQHF
TRBV21-1,TRBJ1-2,CASSKALSRGGPPLGYGYTF
TRBV5-6,TRBJ2-5,CASSPSGMGEETQYF
TRBV4-2,TRBJ1-2,CASSPKSGQGGGGYTF
TRBV5-1,TRBJ1-6,CASSADRTGGTLHF
TRBV10-3,TRBJ2-6,CATHPTGPGANVLTF
TRBV2,TRBJ2-7,CASSDSRAVNEQYF
TRBV30,TRBJ1-2,CAWSRKSPNYGYTF
TRBV5-1,TRBJ1-4,CASSLGASNEKLFF
TRBV7-2,TRBJ1-6,CASSLAGGGGSPLHF
TRBV9,TRBJ2-5,CASSAGMEETQYF
TRBV28,TRBJ2-3,CASSSVTDTQYF
TRBV9,TRBJ2-3,CASSVVGGGPTDTQYF
TRBV6-6,TRBJ1-1,CASSRTGANTEAFF
TRBV7-9,TRBJ2-1,CATPGGGTYNEQFF
TRBV29-1,TRBJ2-7,CSVEGIRAYEQYF
TRBV6-4,TRBJ2-2,CASSQTSGNTGELFF
TRBV30,.,CAWSVFQGAAGEQYF
TRBV19,TRBJ1-2,CASRRTDLYGYTF
TRBV2,TRBJ1-1,CASSGGVQSTEAFF
TRBV6-6,TRBJ1-2,CASSYRPGDYGYTF
TRBV7-2,TRBJ1-1,CASSSIMNTEAFF
TRBV7-8,TRBJ1-4,CASSLERDRPIGKLFF
TRBV6-1,TRBJ2-6,CASSELHPRAGESSGANVLTF
TRBV2,TRBJ2-3,CASEPGTKGGDTQYF
TRBV5-1,TRBJ1-6,CASSPELYNSPLHF
TRBV6-6,TRBJ2-1,CASSWGEGNEQFF
TRBV2,TRBJ2-1,CASERAVQMPQFF
TRBV9,TRBJ2-3,CASSVAPGGSDTQYF
TRBV7-2,TRBJ1-2,CASGRGVNYGYTF
TRBV10-3,TRBJ2-3,CAISKTLSGGTDTQYF
TRBV4-2,TRBJ2-1,CANSHTGTSGGDYNEQFF
TRBV6-5,TRBJ1-5,CASSVGDNNQPQHF
TRBV7-2,TRBJ1-1,CASSLRDRYTEAFF
TRBV7-8,TRBJ2-5,CASSKTSGGHPETQYF
TRBV7-6,TRBJ1-4,CASSLQGTNEKLFF
TRBV4-3,TRBJ1-3,CASSQDLGQAHSGNTIYF
TRBV11-2,TRBJ2-1,CASSYQGNEQFF
TRBV29-1,TRBJ1-2,CSVDRGANYGYTF
TRBV5-6,TRBJ2-1,CASSSPMTTYNEQFF
TRBV10-3,TRBJ2-6,CAISGDRVAGANVLTF
TRBV5-1,TRBJ1-2,CASSPARQGAGGYTF
TRBV4-2,TRBJ2-5,CASSQAFETGVFGTQYF
TRBV16,TRBJ2-7,CASSRSAGTGGSEQYF
TRBV5-6,.,CASSLYVSGGSYEQYF
TRBV7-8,TRBJ1-4,CASSAASRVEKLFF